This T cell receptor beta chain appears in the sequencing data of a study of T cells after yellow fever vaccination. This clonotype was detected a few times. TCRdb reanalysed the 5' RACE reads using MiXCR and keeps one entry per CDR3 protein. Here the sample spans hundreds of thousands of distinct CDR3 sequences, roughly an eighth being singletons. The CDR3 contains 16 residues. V lost 3 bases to trimming and J lost 2 bases, with 17 bases between them. This chain joins TRBV12-3 or TRBV12-4 and TRBJ2-7; a possible D gene is TRBD2 (6 bases). The receptor was isolated from a man younger than 30 who received the YFV17D yellow fever vaccine. The starting material was CD4+ T cells sorted from PBMCs, obtained 15 days after the yellow fever booster vaccination. The CDR3 sequence is CASSFDRGASAYEQYF. The CDR3 nucleotides read TGTGCCAGCAGTTTCGATCGTGGGGCTAGCGCCTACGAGCAGTACTTC.